This T cell receptor (beta chain) was recorded in a study of T-cell reconstitution after alpha-beta-depleted transplantation in children. Unique molecular identifiers were used in preparing the TCRbeta library. TCRdb reprocessed the PCR reads with MiXCR, giving one entry per CDR3 protein. Of a few hundred thousand distinct CDR3 sequences listed, around 7% are singletons. Whole-study results and caveats: At the one-year point after transplant, T-cell counts and TCRbeta diversity were found to come mostly from T cells that had been newly produced. Reported findings indicate that, about two months after transplant, alpha-beta T cells came from several hundred expanded clones, which were derived from non-depleted graft cells.

This clonotype was observed a few times. The antigen remains undetermined. CDR1 is SGHDN and CDR2 is FVKESK in the germline V gene. V lost 4 bases to trimming and J lost 10 bases, with 14 bases between them. This CDR3 spans 13 amino acids. The source of this sequence is a boy aged 2 to 10 with acute lymphoblastic leukemia, due to receive a stem cell transplant. The sample consisted of PBMCs, taken before TCRalphabeta/CD19-depleted stem cell transplant. The J gene is TRBJ1-5, the V gene TRBV14; the D is unclear. CDR3 sequence: CASSREAGQPQHF. CDR3 nucleotides: TGTGCCAGCAGCCGCGAGGCAGGTCAACCCCAGCATTTT.